This is a list of T cell receptor beta chains from one sample in a study of cytomegalovirus exposure and HLA in healthy donors. Only in-frame clones appear in the TCRdb table, and some are missing; sequencing was by immunoSEQ multiplex PCR. The repertoire consists of 150,000 to 200,000 clones, with roughly three quarters occurring once and the leading ten covering about 2.5%. The specimen sequenced was PBMCs. Every receptor here comes from a woman in her twenties or thirties in good health and CMV-seropositive. CDR3s include the opening cysteine and the closing phenylalanine or tryptophan. The D gene is left open where the match is weak. Clone size is shown for a subset of rows, as once, few, many or a class of expanded clone.

CDR3: CASSQVTQPQHF; DNA: TGTGCCAGTAGTCAGGTTACTCAGCCCCAGCATTTT; V: TRBV19; J: TRBJ1-5; size: few; D: .
CDR3: CASSRTGLGNQPQHF; DNA: TGTGCCAGCAGTCGAACAGGGTTGGGCAATCAGCCCCAGCATTTT; V: TRBV28; J: TRBJ1-5; size: once; D: .
CDR3: CASSFCRDSLYQPQHF; DNA: TGTGCCAGCAGCTTTTGCCGGGACAGCTTATATCAGCCCCAGCATTTT; V: TRBV9; J: TRBJ1-5; size: .; D: TRBD1
CDR3: CASRPPRTGTAAYEQYF; DNA: TGTGCCAGCAGACCCCCACGAACCGGGACAGCCGCCTACGAGCAGTACTTC; V: TRBV5-5; J: TRBJ2-7; size: .; D: TRBD1
CDR3: CASSRSGGTSRNEQYF; DNA: TGCGCCAGCAGCCGTTCGGGGGGGACTAGCCGGAACGAGCAGTACTTC; V: TRBV4-1; J: TRBJ2-7; size: once; D: TRBD2
CDR3: CASSPRGKVQPQHF; DNA: TGTGCCAGCAGTCCCCGGGGAAAGGTTCAGCCCCAGCATTTT; V: TRBV28; J: TRBJ1-5; size: .; D: .
CDR3: CASSSRGRTGARDTGELFF; DNA: TGTGCCAGCAGCTCAAGGGGCCGGACAGGGGCTCGAGACACCGGGGAGCTGTTTTTT; V: TRBV7-9; J: TRBJ2-2; size: .; D: TRBD1
CDR3: CASSGQTRGKLFF; DNA: TGTGCCAGCAGCGGACAGACCCGGGGAAAACTGTTTTTT; V: TRBV7-2; J: TRBJ1-4; size: once; D: .
CDR3: CASSESALGLATDIQYF; DNA: TGCGCCAGCAGTGAGTCAGCTCTTGGACTAGCGACTGACATTCAGTACTTC; V: TRBV10-1; J: TRBJ2-4; size: few; D: TRBD2
CDR3: CASRIRVHEKLFF; DNA: TGTGCCAGCAGAATTCGTGTCCATGAAAAACTGTTTTTT; V: TRBV28; J: TRBJ1-4; size: .; D: .
CDR3: CASSPRTGRMGEQYF; DNA: TGTGCCAGCAGTCCCAGGACAGGGAGGATGGGCGAGCAGTACTTC; V: TRBV28; J: TRBJ2-7; size: once; D: TRBD1
CDR3: CASSPGQEGTQYF; DNA: TGTGCCAGCTCACCTGGGCAGGAGGGGACCCAGTACTTC; V: TRBV18; J: TRBJ2-5; size: once; D: .
CDR3: CASSSLLPRTGEVETQYF; DNA: TGTGCCAGCAGTTCACTCCTTCCTCGGACAGGGGAGGTAGAGACCCAGTACTTC; V: TRBV27; J: TRBJ2-5; size: few; D: TRBD1
CDR3: CASSLETGLGGPQHF; DNA: TGTGCCAGTAGCTTGGAGACAGGCCTCGGAGGGCCCCAGCATTTT; V: TRBV19; J: TRBJ1-5; size: .; D: .
CDR3: CASSLGTSVHTQYF; DNA: TGCGCCAGCAGCTTGGGGACTAGCGTTCATACGCAGTATTTT; V: TRBV5-1; J: TRBJ2-3; size: .; D: TRBD2
CDR3: CASSFRGPGETQYF; DNA: TGTGCCAGCAGCTTCCGGGGTCCTGGAGAGACCCAGTACTTC; V: TRBV5-5; J: TRBJ2-5; size: .; D: .
CDR3: CASSQDVSSRETQYF; DNA: TGCGCCAGCAGCCAAGATGTGTCTAGCCGGGAGACCCAGTACTTC; V: TRBV4-1; J: TRBJ2-5; size: .; D: .
CDR3: CASSRSSGGAKDTQYF; DNA: TGCGCCAGCAGTCGGTCTAGCGGGGGGGCAAAAGATACGCAGTATTTT; V: TRBV10-1; J: TRBJ2-3; size: .; D: TRBD2
CDR3: CASSQDFPGINSQYF; DNA: TGCGCCAGCAGCCAAGATTTTCCAGGGATAAACAGTCAGTACTTC; V: TRBV4-3; J: TRBJ2-4; size: .; D: .
CDR3: CASSDSSLMNTEAFF; DNA: TGTGCCAGCAGTGACAGCTCCTTGATGAACACTGAAGCTTTCTTT; V: TRBV27; J: TRBJ1-1; size: .; D: .
CDR3: CASSWASGIQETQYF; DNA: TGTGCCAGTAGTTGGGCCAGCGGGATACAAGAGACCCAGTACTTC; V: TRBV19; J: TRBJ2-5; size: .; D: TRBD2
CDR3: CASSPRQYNYGYTF; DNA: TGTGCCAGCAGCCCGAGGCAGTACAACTATGGCTACACCTTC; V: TRBV7-9; J: TRBJ1-2; size: .; D: .
CDR3: CASSVEAGLNTEAFF; DNA: TGTGCCAGCAGCGTAGAGGCAGGGCTGAACACTGAAGCCTTCTTT; V: TRBV9; J: TRBJ1-1; size: .; D: .
CDR3: CASSLGGDRGRYGYTF; DNA: TGTGCCAGCAGCTTAGGCGGGGACAGGGGAAGATATGGCTACACCTTC; V: TRBV13; J: TRBJ1-2; size: .; D: TRBD1
CDR3: CASSLGRNTEAFF; DNA: TGTGCCAGCAGCTTGGGCAGGAACACTGAAGCTTTCTTT; V: TRBV5-5; J: TRBJ1-1; size: .; D: .
CDR3: CASSLASGSSYNEQFF; DNA: TGTGCCAGCAGCTTGGCCAGCGGTAGCTCTTACAATGAGCAGTTCTTC; V: TRBV5-4; J: TRBJ2-1; size: .; D: .
CDR3: CASSQEGYRGYNEQFF; DNA: TGCGCCAGCAGCCAAGAAGGGTACAGGGGGTACAATGAGCAGTTCTTC; V: TRBV4-3; J: TRBJ2-1; size: .; D: TRBD1
CDR3: CASSQRQGAYTF; DNA: TGTGCCAGCAGTCAGAGACAGGGCGCTTACACCTTC; V: TRBV2; J: TRBJ1-2; size: .; D: TRBD1
CDR3: CASSSGTRGETQYF; DNA: TGTGCCAGCAGCTCCGGGACTAGAGGCGAGACCCAGTACTTC; V: TRBV7-9; J: TRBJ2-5; size: .; D: TRBD2
CDR3: CASSLRLAGGLNEQFF; DNA: TGTGCCAGCAGCCTAAGACTAGCGGGGGGTCTCAATGAGCAGTTCTTC; V: TRBV7-8; J: TRBJ2-1; size: once; D: TRBD2
CDR3: CASSLGLAGTGELFF; DNA: TGTGCCAGCAGCTTGGGACTAGCTGGCACCGGGGAGCTGTTTTTT; V: TRBV5-6; J: TRBJ2-2; size: .; D: TRBD2
CDR3: CASSRSNSYGYTF; DNA: TGTGCCAGCAGTCGAAGCAACAGCTATGGCTACACCTTC; V: TRBV6-5; J: TRBJ1-2; size: .; D: .
CDR3: CASSLAPGGETQYF; DNA: TGTGCCAGCAGCTTGGCCCCGGGTGGGGAGACCCAGTACTTC; V: TRBV5-8; J: TRBJ2-5; size: .; D: .
CDR3: CASSQEEGPIF; DNA: TGTGCCAGCAGTCAAGAAGAGGGTCCCATTTTT; V: TRBV2; J: TRBJ1-4; size: few; D: .
CDR3: CASSYSGQNEKLFF; DNA: TGTGCCAGCAGTTACTCGGGGCAGAATGAAAAACTGTTTTTT; V: TRBV6-5; J: TRBJ1-4; size: few; D: .
CDR3: CSVLTSRGAAQYF; DNA: TGCAGCGTCTTAACTAGCCGGGGCGCGGCCCAGTACTTC; V: TRBV29-1; J: TRBJ2-5; size: .; D: .
CDR3: CASSDGDRGAASRGQPQHF; DNA: TGTGCCAGCAGTGACGGTGACAGGGGGGCCGCTTCGAGGGGTCAGCCCCAGCATTTT; V: TRBV6-4; J: TRBJ1-5; size: few; D: TRBD1
CDR3: CASSAETGGREQYF; DNA: TGTGCCAGCAGCGCTGAGACAGGGGGCCGGGAGCAGTACTTC; V: TRBV4-2; J: TRBJ2-7; size: .; D: TRBD1
CDR3: CASRKTGTGNEQFF; DNA: TGTGCCAGCAGGAAAACCGGGACAGGCAATGAGCAGTTCTTC; V: TRBV2; J: TRBJ2-1; size: once; D: TRBD1
CDR3: CAISSGLANNEQFF; DNA: TGTGCCATCAGCTCGGGACTAGCGAACAATGAGCAGTTCTTC; V: TRBV10-3; J: TRBJ2-1; size: .; D: TRBD2
CDR3: CASSSTSPQGAQYEQYF; DNA: TGCGCCAGCAGCTCCACCTCGCCACAGGGGGCGCAGTATGAGCAGTACTTC; V: TRBV5-1; J: TRBJ2-7; size: .; D: TRBD1
CDR3: CASSQAWSPLHF; DNA: TGTGCCAGCAGCCAGGCTTGGTCACCCCTCCACTTT; V: TRBV7-2; J: TRBJ1-6; size: .; D: .
CDR3: CAISDGTGVRGGNTIYF; DNA: TGTGCCATCAGTGATGGGACAGGGGTTAGAGGTGGAAACACCATATATTTT; V: TRBV10-3; J: TRBJ1-3; size: .; D: TRBD1
CDR3: CASSNRAATDTQYF; DNA: TGCGCCAGCAGCAACAGGGCGGCCACAGATACGCAGTATTTT; V: TRBV4-3; J: TRBJ2-3; size: .; D: .
CDR3: CASDTGQPFGTEAFF; DNA: TGCGCCAGCGATACTGGACAGCCTTTTGGGACTGAAGCTTTCTTT; V: TRBV10-2; J: TRBJ1-1; size: .; D: .